This section outlines one T cell receptor (beta chain) sequence together with its context. What it recognizes is unknown. This sample was included in a study of shared clonotypes between healthy human individuals. Regarding the study as a whole: Investigators collected only blood, and repertoires in tissues likely differ. Memory subsets generally showed lower estimated richness than naive subsets.

Into CD45RA+ naive and CD45RA-negative memory subsets, the CD4+ cells were split. V dropped 0 bases and J dropped 1; count of bases not matched to a gene: 6. The CDR3 consists of 17 residues. CDR1 and CDR2 (germline): LGHNA, YSLEER. Here immunoSEQ multiplex PCR was the method, and the copy in TCRdb shows in-frame clones only, minus some. The table lists around 2,000,000 clones, 85% to 95% of them singletons. Sequenced: naive CD4+ T cells sorted from blood. Subset defined: CD45RA+ positively selected. This TCR came from a man aged 18 to 30 in good health. V usage is TRBV4-3 and J usage is TRBJ2-5; 9 bases are shared with TRBD1. CDR3 bases: TGCGCCAGCAGCCAAGATTTGGGGGGACAGGGCCAAGAGACCCAGTACTTC. Its translation is CASSQDLGGQGQETQYF.